This T cell receptor (beta chain) was sequenced in a study of OX40 agonist ivuxolimab in advanced cancers. Notes on the study in general: At 0.1 to 3.0 mg/kg, CD4+ and CD8+ blood T cells expanded clonally by week 6. The average count of expanded clones was higher among CD8+ T cells than among CD4+. Clonal expansion in partial responders at 0.1-3.0 mg/kg ranked among the lowest.

A word on this clone: What it binds is not known.

Drawing of blood for sampling happened at baseline, at cycle 4 day 1, and at cycle 7 day 1. The assay was immunoSEQ multiplex PCR, and TCRdb's table has in-frame clones only and misses some. The data show 70,000 to 95,000 clones, with under 95% seen just once and roughly 0.75% held by the top ten. Germline values: CDR1 SGHRS, CDR2 YFSETQ. The CDR3 contains 13 residues. The V segment lost 4 bases and the J segment 5 bases; nucleotides outside the gene matches: 6. V and J are TRBV5-1 and TRBJ2-7, with 7 bases identical to TRBD1. This receptor was identified in an adult with an advanced solid tumor such as melanoma, head and neck, liver or kidney cancer. The sample consisted of CD4+ or CD8+ T cells sorted from blood, taken in a trial of the OX40 agonist ivuxolimab. This chain's CDR3 is CASSRGTDDEQYF. The CDR3 DNA reads TGCGCCAGCAGCAGAGGGACAGACGACGAGCAGTACTTC.